This T cell receptor (beta chain) was observed in a study of regulatory T cells in long-lasting Graves disease. As to time point: newly diagnosed GD, antithyroid drugs for less than 3 months. TCR sequences were obtained from RNA taken from PBMCs. Combining iRepertoire HTBI primers with Arm-PCR of CDR3 regions, the authors built TCR beta libraries. TCRdb reprocessed the multiplex PCR reads via MiXCR and lists one record per CDR3 protein. Here the sample spans 390,000 or so distinct CDR3 sequences, over 9.5% being singletons. Germline CDR1 and CDR2: SGHTA and FQGTGA. With 1 base clipped from V and 6 bases from J, the junction kept 5 bases outside the gene matches. This CDR3 spans 16 amino acids. This clonotype was recorded many times. These same data were also listed under a study on T cells in Graves' hyperthyroidism and ophthalmopathy. Per that paper: Patients counted as stable if ophthalmopathy did not develop within 18 months. A model of 13 V-J pairs discriminated ophthalmopathy from stable hyperthyroidism.

V usage is TRBV7-3 and J usage is TRBJ2-2; 10 nucleotides match TRBD2. The sequencing here drew on peripheral blood mononuclear cells (PBMCs), taken at new diagnosis, from a patient treated with antithyroid drugs. This clonotype was obtained from a woman between 18 and 29 years old with Graves disease. The CDR3 spells CASSLRPGTSAGELFF. CDR3 DNA: TGTGCCAGCAGCTTAAGGCCCGGGACTAGCGCCGGGGAGCTGTTTTTT.